The 32 T cell receptor beta chains listed next were all sequenced from one sample in a study of OX40 agonist ivuxolimab in advanced cancers. Repertoires were generated with immunoSEQ multiplex PCR, while TCRdb's copy carries only in-frame clones and drops some. The sample includes about 99,000 clones, about 91% of them seen just once. The specimen comprised CD4+ or CD8+ T cells sorted from blood, sampled in a trial of the OX40 agonist ivuxolimab. The receptors originated from an adult with an advanced solid tumor such as melanoma, head and neck, liver or kidney cancer.

The chain links TRBV27 to TRBJ1-6; D gene uncertain. The V gene's germline CDR1 is MNHEY and CDR2 SMNVEV (reference sequence). The CDR3 totals 18 residues. The germline V and J ends were trimmed by 2 bases and 4 bases, with 18 bases remaining between them. The CDR3 nucleotides read TGTGCCAGCAGTTTACTCCGTCCCGGCGAAATATATAATTCACCCCTCCACTTT. This codes for CASSLLRPGEIYNSPLHF.

The chain combines TRBV2 with TRBJ2-7, with TRBD1 matching over 11 bases. The V gene's germline CDR1 is SNHLY and CDR2 FYNNEI. This CDR3 is built from 15 residues. The V segment lost 5 bases and the J segment 3 bases; nucleotides outside the gene matches: 6. Here the CDR3 reads CASSPGTGGIYEQYF. DNA of the CDR3: TGTGCCAGCAGTCCCGGGACAGGGGGGATCTACGAGCAGTACTTC.

The chain carries TRBV16 and TRBJ1-2; 9 bases map to TRBD1. V was clipped by 2 bases and J by 9 bases; unmatched bases: 7. Germline values: CDR1 KGHSY, CDR2 FQNENV. The CDR3 sequence is 14 residues long. This CDR3 reads CASSQAGDRASYTF. The CDR3 DNA follows: TGTGCCAGCAGCCAAGCAGGGGACAGGGCGAGCTACACCTTC.

J is TRBJ2-2 and V is TRBV12-1; TRBD2 is the table's D call, not checked against the DNA. TRBV12-1 is assigned pseudogene status. The CDR3 extends over 18 amino acids. In DNA, the CDR3 is TGTGCCAGCAGCTCTTGTAGGCTGGGGACTAGCGACACCGGGGAGCTGTTTTTT. This codes for CASSSCRLGTSDTGELFF.

The chain uses TRBV6-5 and TRBJ1-2; no clear D gene. The CDR3 has 12 amino acids. V lost 2 bases and J lost 4, with 5 bases in between. From germline, CDR1 is MNHEY and CDR2 SVGAGI. The CDR3 DNA follows: TGTGCCAGCAGTTACCTGGGCTATGGCTACACCTTC. It yields the protein CASSYLGYGYTF.

The genes are TRBV5-1 and TRBJ2-7; D gene ambiguous. The V end was cut by 0 bases, the J end by 0 bases, with 10 bases between. The CDR3 extends over 15 amino acids. Germline CDR1 and CDR2: SGHRS and YFSETQ. CDR3 loop: CASSLGFGSSYEQYF. The DNA for the CDR3 is TGCGCCAGCAGCTTGGGCTTCGGCAGCTCCTACGAGCAGTACTTC. Variable domain in full (rest from reference TRBV5-1 and TRBJ2-7): KAGVTQTPRYLIKTRGQQVTLSCSPISGHRSVSWYQQTPGQGLQFLFEYFSETQRNKGNFPGRFSGRQFSNSRSEMNVSTLELGDSALYLCASSLGFGSSYEQYFGPGTRLTVT.

V is TRBV28 and J is TRBJ2-1, with 7 bases identical to TRBD2. Trimming removed 3 bases from V and 5 bases from J; junction bases left unmatched: 10. The CDR3 runs to 16 residues. In germline, CDR1 is MDHEN, CDR2 SYDVKM. Written as DNA, the CDR3 is TGTGCCAGCAGTTTCCTACCCGGGACTACTAACAATGAGCAGTTCTTC. It encodes CASSFLPGTTNNEQFF.

CDR3 nucleotide sequence: TGTGCCAGCTCAGCAGGGACAACTAATGAAAAACTGTTTTTT. It yields the protein CASSAGTTNEKLFF. The V and J genes are TRBV18 and TRBJ1-4, with D perhaps matching TRBD1 (5 bases). The germline V gene encodes CDR1 KGHSH and CDR2 LQKENI. V gave up 5 bases and J gave up 0 bases, with 7 bases separating them. The CDR3 is 14 amino acids.

The J gene is TRBJ2-7, the V gene TRBV6-6; TRBD2 aligns across 12 bases. The V gene end was trimmed by 4 bases and the J gene end by 2 bases; junction bases not matched to a gene: 0. Germline V lookup: CDR1 MNHNY, CDR2 SVGAGI (reference sequence). The CDR3 is 14 residues long. The CDR3 coding sequence is TGTGCCAGCAGTTGGACTAGCGGGGCCTACGAGCAGTACTTC. Residues: CASSWTSGAYEQYF.

The chain carries TRBV18 and TRBJ2-2; D may be TRBD1 (6 bases). The CDR3 is made up of 15 amino acids. V shed 3 bases and J shed 3 bases, with 11 bases lying between them. Looked up from germline, CDR1 is KGHSH and CDR2 is LQKENI. In nucleotides, the CDR3 is TGTGCCAGCTCACCTTCGAGACAGGACACCGGGGAGCTGTTTTTT. Its translation is CASSPSRQDTGELFF.

This clone has just one count. The rearrangement links TRBV4-2 to TRBJ2-7; TRBD1 agrees at 9 bases. The V gene's germline CDR1 is LGHNA and CDR2 YNFKEQ. The CDR3 spans 15 residues. Germline trimming cut 1 base from V and 4 bases from J; bases unmatched to any gene: 5. Here the CDR3 reads CASSQAKDRGYEQYF. The CDR3 DNA follows: TGTGCCAGCAGCCAAGCGAAGGACAGGGGTTACGAGCAGTACTTC.

The CDR3 here is CATHGQDREYDYGYTF. CDR3 in DNA: TGCGCCACCCACGGACAAGATCGGGAGTACGACTATGGCTACACCTTC. The genes are TRBV4-1 and TRBJ1-2; possibly TRBD1 for D (5 bases). Trimming shortened V by 10 bases and J by 3 bases, and 24 bases separated the two germline ends. Germline CDR1 reads MGHRA; CDR2 reads YSYEKL. The CDR3 has 16 amino acids.

J is TRBJ2-7 and V is TRBV28; 8 bases align to TRBD1. V shed 7 bases, J shed 0 bases, and the junction held 8 bases outside the gene matches. This CDR3 is 15 amino acids long. CDR1 is MDHEN and CDR2 is SYDVKM in the germline V gene. The CDR3 bases are TGTGCCAGCAACCAGGGGGCGGGTAGCTCCTACGAGCAGTACTTC. It codes for CASNQGAGSSYEQYF.

This chain's CDR3 is CASSPRQGAYEQYF. Here the CDR3 DNA reads TGTGCCAGCAGTCCCCGACAGGGGGCGTACGAGCAGTACTTC. This sequence joins TRBV6-1 and TRBJ2-7; TRBD1 aligns across 10 bases. From germline, CDR1 is MNHNS and CDR2 SASEGT. V was clipped by 5 bases and J by 4 bases; unmatched bases: 5. The CDR3 is made up of 14 amino acids.

The gene calls are TRBV4-1 and TRBJ2-7; 7 bases align to TRBD1. The CDR3 is 15 amino acids. The germline CDR1 and CDR2 sequences are MGHRA and YSYEKL. The junction had 10 bases not matched to a gene; V was cut back by 4 bases and J by 4 bases. The CDR3 loop is CASSPSPGQNYEQYF. In DNA, the CDR3 is TGCGCCAGCAGCCCAAGTCCGGGACAGAATTACGAGCAGTACTTC.

This chain connects TRBV7-9 to TRBJ1-3, with D possibly matching TRBD1 (5 bases). The CDR3 contains 14 residues. CDR1 SEHNR and CDR2 FQNEAQ come from the germline V gene (reference sequence). V was trimmed by 2 bases and J by 0 bases, leaving 5 bases between them. CDR3 amino acids: CASSLQGSGNTIYF. The CDR3 DNA follows: TGTGCCAGCAGCTTACAGGGCTCTGGAAACACCATATATTTT. The full variable domain, with the rest looked up from reference TRBV7-9 and TRBJ1-3, is DTGVSQNPRHKITKRGQNVTFRCDPISEHNRLYWYRQTLGQGPEFLTYFQNEAQLEKSRLLSDRFSAERPKGSFSTLEIQRTEQGDSAMYLCASSLQGSGNTIYFGEGSWLTVV.

V gene TRBV7-2 combines with J gene TRBJ1-5, with 7 bases lining up with TRBD1. Germline V gene lookup returns CDR1 SGHTA and CDR2 FQGNSA. The CDR3 runs 15 residues. The ends lost 2 bases at V and 6 bases at J; junction bases unmatched: 7. The CDR3, as DNA: TGTGCCAGCAGCTTAAGCGCAGGGGGGGGTCAGCCCCAGCATTTT. Translating it yields CASSLSAGGGQPQHF.

This clone appeared once. The gene calls are TRBV25-1 and TRBJ2-2; D is perhaps TRBD2 (5 bases). The CDR3 is 16 residues long. V was cut by 3 bases and J by 5 bases, with 16 bases left in between. Germline-derived CDR1 and CDR2 are MGHDK and SYGVNS. This CDR3 is CASSEAGRRGTGELFF. Here the CDR3 DNA reads TGTGCCAGCAGTGAGGCCGGCAGACGAGGGACCGGGGAGCTGTTTTTT.

The chain couples TRBV7-9 to TRBJ2-5; 9 nucleotides agree with TRBD2. V was pared by 1 base and J by 4 bases, with 10 bases of the junction left unmatched. Germline CDR1 reads SEHNR; CDR2 reads FQNEAQ (reference sequence). The length of the CDR3 is 17 residues. CDR3 nucleotide sequence: TGTGCCAGCAGCTTAGAAAGGCTGGGACTAGCTGGAGAGACCCAGTACTTC. It translates to CASSLERLGLAGETQYF. Full variable domain (missing parts from reference TRBV7-9 and TRBJ2-5): DTGVSQNPRHKITKRGQNVTFRCDPISEHNRLYWYRQTLGQGPEFLTYFQNEAQLEKSRLLSDRFSAERPKGSFSTLEIQRTEQGDSAMYLCASSLERLGLAGETQYFGPGTRLLVL.

The chain recombines TRBV9 with TRBJ1-3, with D possibly being TRBD1 (5 bases). Between the trimmed V and J ends, which lost 2 bases and 0 bases, there was a span of 12 bases. Germline V gene data show CDR1 as SGDLS and CDR2 as YYNGEE. The CDR3 extends over 16 amino acids. CDR3 in amino acids: CASSVRGDPSGNTIYF. The CDR3 nucleotides are TGTGCCAGCAGCGTCAGAGGGGATCCCTCTGGAAACACCATATATTTT.

The V and J genes are TRBV7-2 and TRBJ2-1; D may correspond to TRBD1 or TRBD2 (5 bases each). The CDR3 runs 14 residues. CDR1 and CDR2 from the germline V gene are SGHTA and FQGNSA. V was shortened by 4 bases and J by 5 bases, with 12 bases between the two germline ends. The CDR3 DNA reads as TGTGCCAGCAGCTCAGGGACCTTAAACAATGAGCAGTTCTTC. It encodes CASSSGTLNNEQFF.

This chain links TRBV6-6 with TRBJ2-7; 9 nucleotides match TRBD2. The CDR3 spans 14 residues. V shed 4 bases and J 2 bases; nucleotides not matched to a gene: 3. CDR1 and CDR2 (germline): MNHNY, SVGAGI (reference sequence). CDR3 sequence: CASSWASGAYEQYF. CDR3 in DNA: TGTGCCAGCAGTTGGGCTAGCGGGGCCTACGAGCAGTACTTC.

The V gene is TRBV7-8, the J gene TRBJ2-7; 12 nucleotides align to TRBD2. CDR1 and CDR2 from the germline V gene are SGHVS and FQNEAQ. V lost 1 base and J lost 7; bases outside the gene matches: 8. The CDR3 consists of 16 residues. The CDR3 protein is CASSLELTSGSGEQYF. The DNA of the CDR3 is TGTGCCAGCAGCTTAGAATTGACTAGCGGGAGCGGTGAGCAGTACTTC.

This chain uses TRBV7-2 with TRBJ2-7, with D possibly being TRBD1 or TRBD2 (5 bases each). CDR3 length: 16 residues. The germline CDR1 and CDR2 sequences are SGHTA and FQGNSA. V was clipped by 3 bases and J by 0 bases, with 15 bases between them. Written as DNA, the CDR3 is TGTGCCAGCAGCTTCCCCGGGACCAAGAACTCCTACGAGCAGTACTTC. Its protein is CASSFPGTKNSYEQYF.

V usage is TRBV7-6 and J usage is TRBJ2-2; 12 bases map to TRBD2. The CDR3 is 15 residues long. The germline V gene has CDR1 SGHVS and CDR2 FNYEAQ. Trimming took 5 bases from V and 6 from J; bases not matched to a gene: 4. CDR3 residues: CASSVLAGGAGELFF. The CDR3 DNA sequence: TGTGCCAGCAGCGTACTAGCGGGAGGTGCCGGGGAGCTGTTTTTT.

This chain links TRBV14 with TRBJ2-1; D may be TRBD1 (6 bases). The CDR3 is 16 residues long. V lost 0 bases and J lost 6, with 15 bases in between. The germline V gene has CDR1 SGHDN and CDR2 FVKESK. The CDR3 loop is CASSQDQGLGSNEQFF. CDR3 DNA sequence: TGTGCCAGCAGCCAAGATCAGGGGTTAGGCTCCAATGAGCAGTTCTTC.

The chain couples TRBV11-1 to TRBJ2-1, with TRBD2 as a possible D gene (5 bases). Germline V lookup: CDR1 SGHAT, CDR2 FQDESV (reference sequence). CDR3 size: 17 residues. V lost 1 base to trimming and J lost 0 bases, with 13 bases between them. This chain's CDR3 is CASSLEVIGSSYNEQFF. Written as DNA, the CDR3 is TGTGCCAGCAGCTTAGAGGTAATAGGGAGCTCCTACAATGAGCAGTTCTTC.

The V gene is TRBV5-6, the J gene TRBJ2-5, with D unresolved. The CDR3 consists of 12 residues. The V end lost 1 base, the J end lost 7 bases, and 8 bases lay between the germline ends. Germline CDR1 SGHDT, CDR2 YYEEEE. DNA for the CDR3: TGTGCCAGCAGCTTGACCGCCGGGACCCAGTACTTC. It yields the protein CASSLTAGTQYF.

The V call is TRBV19, the J call TRBJ1-1, with a weak D call TRBD1 (6 bases). Looked up from germline, CDR1 is LNHDA and CDR2 is SQIVND (reference sequence). With 4 bases removed from V and 0 bases from J, the gap between germline ends came to 9 bases. This CDR3 has 14 amino acids. The CDR3 loop is CASSTDRLNTEAFF. In DNA, the CDR3 is TGTGCCAGTAGTACGGACAGACTGAACACTGAAGCTTTCTTT. The full variable domain, completed using reference TRBV19 and TRBJ1-1, is DGGITQSPKYLFRKEGQNVTLSCEQNLNHDAMYWYRQDPGQGLRLIYYSQIVNDFQKGDIAEGYSVSREKKESFPLTVTSAQKNPTAFYLCASSTDRLNTEAFFGQGTRLTVV.

The table lists this clone with a count of one. The gene calls are TRBV9 and TRBJ2-1; D not certain. Trimming pared 0 bases from V and 9 bases from J, leaving 4 bases between. The germline gives CDR1 SGDLS, CDR2 YYNGEE. This CDR3 has 11 amino acids. The DNA for the CDR3 is TGTGCCAGCAGCGTAGAGGGTGAGCAGTTCTTC. Translated, it gives CASSVEGEQFF.

J is TRBJ2-1 and V is TRBV7-3; a weak D match, TRBD1 (7 bases). The CDR3 has 14 residues. The germline gives CDR1 SGHTA, CDR2 FQGTGA. Trimming shortened V by 1 base and J by 7 bases, and 11 bases separated the two germline ends. CDR3 in amino acids: CASSLKSGGNEQFF. The CDR3, as DNA: TGTGCCAGCAGCTTAAAGTCAGGGGGGAATGAGCAGTTCTTC. The full variable domain, its missing parts supplied by reference TRBV7-3 and TRBJ2-1, is GAGVSQTPSNKVTEKGKYVELRCDPISGHTALYWYRQSLGQGPEFLIYFQGTGAADDSGLPNDRFFAVRPEGSVSTLKIQRTERGDSAVYLCASSLKSGGNEQFFGPGTRLTVL.

This chain connects TRBV28 to TRBJ2-3; unclear D gene. Germline assignment: CDR1 MDHEN and CDR2 SYDVKM. Trimming stripped 3 bases from V and 3 bases from J, with 16 bases between. The CDR3 is made up of 16 amino acids. The CDR3 DNA reads TGTGCCAGCAGTTTTGTCTATCTTAGGGATACAGATACGCAGTATTTT. It codes for CASSFVYLRDTDTQYF.